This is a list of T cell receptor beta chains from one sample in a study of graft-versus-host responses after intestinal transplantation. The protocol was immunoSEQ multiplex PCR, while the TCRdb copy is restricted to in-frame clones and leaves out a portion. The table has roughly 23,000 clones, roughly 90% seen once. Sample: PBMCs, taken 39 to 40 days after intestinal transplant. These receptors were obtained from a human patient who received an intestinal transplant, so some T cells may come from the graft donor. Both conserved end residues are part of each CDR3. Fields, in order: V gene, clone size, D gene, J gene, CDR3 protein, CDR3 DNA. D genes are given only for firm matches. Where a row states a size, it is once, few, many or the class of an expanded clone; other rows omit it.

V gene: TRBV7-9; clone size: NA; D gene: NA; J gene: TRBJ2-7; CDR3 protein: CASSLARYEQYF; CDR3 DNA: TGTGCCAGCAGCTTAGCGCGTTACGAGCAGTACTTC
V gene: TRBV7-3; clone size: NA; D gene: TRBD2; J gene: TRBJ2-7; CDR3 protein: CASSIRGGPYEQYF; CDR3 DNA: TGTGCCAGCAGCATCCGCGGGGGTCCCTACGAGCAGTACTTC
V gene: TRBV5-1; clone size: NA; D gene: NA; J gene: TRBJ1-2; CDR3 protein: CASSLEGRINYGYTF; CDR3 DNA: TGCGCCAGCAGCTTGGAGGGCAGGATTAACTATGGCTACACCTTC
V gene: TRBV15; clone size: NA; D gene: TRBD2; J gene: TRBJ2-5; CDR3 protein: CATARLTSGSGETQYF; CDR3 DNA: TGTGCCACCGCGAGATTGACTAGCGGGAGCGGGGAGACCCAGTACTTC
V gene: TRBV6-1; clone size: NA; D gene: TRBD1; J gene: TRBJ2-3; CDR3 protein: CASSVWTGGLSDTQYF; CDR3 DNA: TGTGCCAGCAGTGTTTGGACAGGGGGCTTATCAGATACGCAGTATTTT
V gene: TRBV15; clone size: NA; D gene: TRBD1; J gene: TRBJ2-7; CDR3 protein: CATSSRGRAYEQYF; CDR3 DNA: TGTGCCACCAGCAGCAGGGGGCGAGCCTACGAGCAGTACTTC
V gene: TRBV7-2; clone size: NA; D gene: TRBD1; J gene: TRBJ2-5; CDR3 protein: CASSLQRGRVQETQYF; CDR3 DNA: TGTGCCAGCAGCTTGCAGAGGGGGCGAGTGCAAGAGACCCAGTACTTC
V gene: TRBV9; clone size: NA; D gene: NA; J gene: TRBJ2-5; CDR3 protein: CASSVGQQETQYF; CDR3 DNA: TGTGCCAGCAGCGTAGGACAGCAAGAGACCCAGTACTTC
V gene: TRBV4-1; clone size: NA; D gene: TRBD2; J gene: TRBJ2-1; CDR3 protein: CASSQDGTSSYNEQFF; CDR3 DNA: TGCGCCAGCAGCCAAGATGGGACTAGCTCCTACAATGAGCAGTTCTTC
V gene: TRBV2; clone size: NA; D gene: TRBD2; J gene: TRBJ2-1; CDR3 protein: CASSGIRASGYNEQFF; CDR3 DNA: TGTGCCAGCAGTGGAATCAGGGCTAGCGGCTACAATGAGCAGTTCTTC
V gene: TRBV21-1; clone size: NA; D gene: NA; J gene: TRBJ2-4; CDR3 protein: CASSKRTNIQYF; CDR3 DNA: TGTGCCAGCAGCAAAAGAACAAACATTCAGTACTTC
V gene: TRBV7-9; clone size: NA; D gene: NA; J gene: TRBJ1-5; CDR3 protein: CASSRDNLGQPQHF; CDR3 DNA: TGTGCCAGCAGCCGGGACAACCTGGGACAGCCCCAGCATTTT
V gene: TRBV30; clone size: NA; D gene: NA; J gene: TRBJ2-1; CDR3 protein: CAGRGWGGASSYNEQFF; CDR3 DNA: TGTGCCGGGAGGGGGTGGGGCGGGGCCAGCTCCTACAATGAGCAGTTCTTC
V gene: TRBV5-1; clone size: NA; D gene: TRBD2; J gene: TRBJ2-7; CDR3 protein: CASSLGAGGYEQYF; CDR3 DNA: TGCGCCAGCAGCTTGGGTGCGGGGGGGTACGAGCAGTACTTC
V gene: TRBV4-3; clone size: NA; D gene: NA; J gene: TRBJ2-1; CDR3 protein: CASSQDFNLGSYNEQFF; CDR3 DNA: TGCGCCAGCAGCCAAGATTTCAATCTAGGTTCCTACAATGAGCAGTTCTTC
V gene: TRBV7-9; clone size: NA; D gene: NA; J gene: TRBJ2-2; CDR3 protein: CASSPPGLTGTGELFF; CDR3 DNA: TGTGCCAGCAGCCCCCCCGGACTGACGGGGACCGGGGAGCTGTTTTTT
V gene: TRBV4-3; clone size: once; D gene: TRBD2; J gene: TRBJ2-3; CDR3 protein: CASSSTSGGTDTQYF; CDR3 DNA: TGCGCCAGCAGCAGCACTAGCGGGGGAACAGATACGCAGTATTTT
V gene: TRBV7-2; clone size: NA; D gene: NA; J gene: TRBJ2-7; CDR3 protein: CASSYLGLGGSYEQYF; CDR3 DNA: TGTGCCAGCAGCTACCTGGGTCTCGGGGGATCCTACGAGCAGTACTTC
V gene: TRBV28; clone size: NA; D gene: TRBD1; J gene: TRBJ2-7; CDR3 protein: CASSRTGGSYEQYF; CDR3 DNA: TGTGCCAGCAGTAGGACAGGGGGCTCCTACGAGCAGTACTTC
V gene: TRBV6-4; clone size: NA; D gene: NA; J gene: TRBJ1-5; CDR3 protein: CASSDGAPPSNQPQHF; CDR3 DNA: TGTGCCAGCAGTGACGGGGCTCCCCCAAGCAATCAGCCCCAGCATTTT